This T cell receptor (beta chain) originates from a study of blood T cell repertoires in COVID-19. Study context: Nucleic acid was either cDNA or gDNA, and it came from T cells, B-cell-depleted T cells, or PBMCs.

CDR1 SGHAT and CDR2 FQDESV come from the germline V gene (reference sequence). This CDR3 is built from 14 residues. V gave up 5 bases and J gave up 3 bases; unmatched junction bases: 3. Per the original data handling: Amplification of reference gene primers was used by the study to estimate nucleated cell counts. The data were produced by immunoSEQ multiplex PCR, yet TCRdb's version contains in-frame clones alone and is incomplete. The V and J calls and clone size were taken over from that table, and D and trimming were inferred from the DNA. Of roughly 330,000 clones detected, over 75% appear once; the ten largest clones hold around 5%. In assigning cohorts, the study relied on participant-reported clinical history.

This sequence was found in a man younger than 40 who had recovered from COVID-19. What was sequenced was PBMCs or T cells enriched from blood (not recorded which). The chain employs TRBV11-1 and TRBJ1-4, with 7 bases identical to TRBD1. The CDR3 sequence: CASSGQASNEKLFF. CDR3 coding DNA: TGTGCCAGCAGCGGACAGGCCTCTAATGAAAAACTGTTTTTT. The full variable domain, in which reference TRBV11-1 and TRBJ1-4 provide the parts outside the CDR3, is EAEVAQSPRYKITEKSQAVAFWCDPISGHATLYWYRQILGQGPELLVQFQDESVVDDSQLPKDRFSAERLKGVDSTLKIQPAELGDSAMYLCASSGQASNEKLFFGSGTQLSVL.